This passage covers 20 T cell receptor beta chains from one sample sequenced in a study of patients and donors after allogeneic stem cell transplantation. Each CDR3 protein gets one entry after TCRdb re-called the RT-PCR reads with MiXCR. This table has about 960,000 distinct CDR3 sequences, 18% appearing once. Material for sequencing was blood, either unsorted or a sorted T cell fraction (not recorded which). The receptors come from a human donor who was either an allogeneic HSCT recipient or a stem cell or donor lymphocyte infusion donor (not recorded which). It is not recorded whose cells these are; they may come from a transplant donor.

This clonotype has ten or more counts. J is TRBJ2-3 and V is TRBV5-1; possible D gene TRBD2, 5 bases. The CDR3 contains 14 residues. Trimming pared 3 bases from V and 2 bases from J, leaving 10 bases between. Germline V lookup: CDR1 SGHRS, CDR2 YFSETQ. The CDR3 DNA sequence: TGCGCCAGCAGCTCGGACTTAACCACAGATACGCAGTATTTT. It specifies CASSSDLTTDTQYF.

This chain joins TRBV29-1 and TRBJ1-2; TRBD1 agrees at 7 bases. From germline, CDR1 is SQVTM and CDR2 ANQGSEA. V lost 7 bases and J lost 6; bases outside the gene matches: 5. The CDR3 consists of 11 residues. CDR3 residues: CSAGGKDGYTF. Here the CDR3 DNA reads TGCAGCGCAGGGGGAAAAGATGGCTACACCTTC.

J is TRBJ1-5 and V is TRBV4-3, with 7 bases lining up with TRBD1. This CDR3 contains 16 residues. With 1 base clipped from V and 6 bases from J, the junction kept 9 bases outside the gene matches. CDR1 and CDR2 from the germline V gene are LGHNA and YSLEER. This CDR3 is CASSQGPGQAGQPQHF. Written as DNA, the CDR3 is TGCGCCAGCAGCCAAGGACCAGGACAGGCGGGTCAGCCCCAGCATTTT.

The chain recombines TRBV5-1 with TRBJ2-7; TRBD1 matches 10 bases. The CDR3 sequence is 15 residues long. CDR1 is SGHRS and CDR2 is YFSETQ in the germline V gene. After removal of 1 base from V and 2 bases from J, the junction contained 3 bases not matched to a gene. CDR3: CASSLTGTGAYEQYF. CDR3 sequence (DNA): TGCGCCAGCAGCTTGACCGGGACAGGGGCCTACGAGCAGTACTTC. Variable domain in full (rest from reference TRBV5-1 and TRBJ2-7): KAGVTQTPRYLIKTRGQQVTLSCSPISGHRSVSWYQQTPGQGLQFLFEYFSETQRNKGNFPGRFSGRQFSNSRSEMNVSTLELGDSALYLCASSLTGTGAYEQYFGPGTRLTVT.

This clonotype has just a few counts. The genes are TRBV25-1 and TRBJ2-7, with a weak D call TRBD2 (5 bases). Germline lookup yields CDR1 MGHDK and CDR2 SYGVNS. This CDR3 has 12 amino acids. Between the trimmed V and J ends, which lost 4 bases and 6 bases, there was a span of 10 bases. This CDR3 reads CASSAKRGEQYF. The CDR3, as DNA: TGTGCCAGCAGTGCGAAACGGGGCGAGCAGTACTTC.

The chain recombines TRBV7-9 with TRBJ2-7; D might be TRBD2 (6 bases). Trimming removed 0 bases from V and 0 bases from J, with 9 bases in between. This CDR3 has 15 amino acids. CDR1 is SEHNR, CDR2 FQNEAQ, per germline (reference sequence). CDR3 nucleotide sequence: TGTGCCAGCAGCTTAGCGGGCGGGACCTCCTACGAGCAGTACTTC. Translation gives CASSLAGGTSYEQYF.

This chain links TRBV7-3 with TRBJ1-2; 9 bases map to TRBD1. CDR3 length: 17 amino acids. The germline gives CDR1 SGHTA, CDR2 FQGTGA. Germline trimming cut 5 bases from V and 3 bases from J; bases unmatched to any gene: 13. CDR3 amino acids: CASSPEGGTGLHYGYTF. The CDR3 coding sequence is TGTGCCAGCAGCCCCGAAGGCGGGACAGGGTTACACTATGGCTACACCTTC.

The chain uses TRBV30 and TRBJ1-6; no clear D. With 1 base removed from V and 7 bases from J, the gap between germline ends came to 11 bases. CDR1 and CDR2 from the germline V gene are GTSNPN and SVGIG (reference sequence). The CDR3 runs to 14 residues. The CDR3 loop reads CAWSAGGKNSPLHF. CDR3 nucleotide sequence: TGTGCCTGGAGTGCTGGCGGGAAAAATTCACCCCTCCACTTT.

The chain joins TRBV29-1 to TRBJ2-7; weak D call: TRBD1 (6 bases). The CDR3 contains 12 residues. The germline CDR1 and CDR2 sequences are SQVTM and ANQGSEA. With 3 bases removed from V and 2 bases from J, the gap between germline ends came to 8 bases. CDR3 in DNA: TGCAGCGTTGAGGCAGGGGCCTACGAGCAGTACTTC. Protein product: CSVEAGAYEQYF.

The rearrangement links TRBV19 to TRBJ1-1; D is unresolved. Germline CDR1 reads LNHDA; CDR2 reads SQIVND (reference sequence). The CDR3 contains 13 residues. V was shortened by 1 base and J by 5 bases, with 8 bases between the two germline ends. Written as DNA, the CDR3 is TGTGCCAGTAGTATAGTCACAAGAACTGAAGCTTTCTTT. Its protein is CASSIVTRTEAFF. The full variable domain, rest sourced from reference TRBV19 and TRBJ1-1, is DGGITQSPKYLFRKEGQNVTLSCEQNLNHDAMYWYRQDPGQGLRLIYYSQIVNDFQKGDIAEGYSVSREKKESFPLTVTSAQKNPTAFYLCASSIVTRTEAFFGQGTRLTVV.

This clonotype was counted a few times. The CDR3 reads CASSPRTGMNYEQYF. In DNA form, the CDR3 reads TGCGCCAGCAGCCCGAGGACAGGGATGAACTACGAGCAGTACTTC. This sequence joins TRBV5-1 and TRBJ2-7; the match to TRBD1 covers 8 bases. The V and J ends lost 4 bases and 3 bases, in that order; junction bases with no gene match: 9. Per the germline V gene, CDR1 is SGHRS and CDR2 is YFSETQ. The CDR3 is 15 residues long.

The table lists this clonotype with many counts. This rearrangement joins TRBV29-1 to TRBJ2-7, with a tentative D call TRBD1 (6 bases). The germline V and J ends were trimmed by 2 bases and 3 bases, with 17 bases remaining between them. The CDR3 contains 15 residues. The V gene's germline CDR1 is SQVTM and CDR2 ANQGSEA. CDR3 residues: CSVESGQRDLYEQYF. CDR3 sequence (DNA): TGCAGCGTTGAATCGGGACAACGGGACCTCTACGAGCAGTACTTC.

This clonotype was counted ten times or more. The chain couples TRBV12-3 or TRBV12-4 to TRBJ2-1; 10 bases are a match to TRBD2. The CDR3 runs to 15 residues. Trimming cost V 6 bases and J 1 base; bases outside gene matches: 3. The CDR3 region is CASRLGLASYNEQFF. Here the CDR3 DNA reads TGTGCCAGCAGACTGGGACTAGCGTCCTACAATGAGCAGTTCTTC.

This clonotype was found a few times. The chain employs TRBV20-1 and TRBJ2-3, with 11 bases matching TRBD2. The CDR3 covers 15 residues. The junction had 7 bases not matched to a gene; V was cut back by 4 bases and J by 4 bases. Germline V gene sequence: CDR1 DFQATT, CDR2 SNEGSKA (reference sequence). CDR3 sequence (DNA): TGCAGTGCTACGGATAGCGGGAGGGCCCCAGATACGCAGTATTTT. It specifies CSATDSGRAPDTQYF.

This clonotype was detected only a few times. In nucleotides, the CDR3 is TGTGCCAGCAGCGGGATAAGCCATCTCAATGAGCAGTTCTTC. Its protein product is CASSGISHLNEQFF. The chain has TRBV9 and TRBJ2-1, with no clear D. The CDR3 has 14 amino acids. The germline V and J ends were trimmed by 3 bases and 6 bases, with 13 bases remaining between them. Germline assignment: CDR1 SGDLS and CDR2 YYNGEE.

In this sample, this clonotype turned up a few times. V is TRBV24-1 and J is TRBJ2-7; 9 bases are a match to TRBD1. This CDR3 comprises 15 residues. CDR1 is KGHDR and CDR2 is SFDVKD in the germline V gene. J gave up 6 bases and V 9 bases, and 14 bases lay outside the gene matches. Here the CDR3 reads CATFNHRGPTSEQYF. In DNA, the CDR3 is TGTGCCACCTTCAACCACAGGGGGCCCACCTCCGAGCAGTACTTC.

V and J are TRBV20-1 and TRBJ2-1; 7 bases align to TRBD2. The CDR3 has 12 residues. Germline assignment: CDR1 DFQATT and CDR2 SNEGSKA (reference sequence). The CDR3 nucleotides are TGCAGGGCGTACGGGGGGTACAATGAGCAGTTCTTC. This codes for CRAYGGYNEQFF.

The CDR3 region is CASSLLAGTGNTIYF. The CDR3 nucleotides read TGTGCCAGCAGTTTATTAGCAGGGACTGGAAACACCATATATTTT. This chain uses TRBV12-3 or TRBV12-4 with TRBJ1-3; perhaps TRBD1 as D (5 bases). There are 15 residues in the CDR3. V lost 2 bases and J lost 2, with 10 bases in between.

The chain couples TRBV5-1 to TRBJ2-5, with a tentative D call TRBD2 (7 bases). Germline-derived CDR1 and CDR2 are SGHRS and YFSETQ. The length of the CDR3 is 15 residues. Trimming left V 5 bases short and J 1 base short, with 15 bases between. The chain's CDR3 is CASRWGASGQETQYF. For the CDR3, the DNA is TGCGCCAGCAGGTGGGGGGCTAGCGGCCAAGAGACCCAGTACTTC.

The chain employs TRBV9 and TRBJ2-2; 8 nucleotides agree with TRBD2. This CDR3 is built from 14 residues. Germline-derived CDR1 and CDR2 are SGDLS and YYNGEE. Trimming cost V 3 bases and J 14 bases; bases outside gene matches: 12. The CDR3 is CASSGWVAGPRLFF. The CDR3 bases are TGTGCCAGCAGCGGATGGGTAGCGGGACCGCGTCTGTTTTTT.